This TCR beta chain was identified during a study of OX40 agonist ivuxolimab in advanced cancers. On the study more broadly: The dose-escalation cohort had hepatocellular carcinoma, melanoma, renal cell or head and neck cancer.

The ends were cut back, 4 bases at V and 8 bases at J, with 12 bases in the middle. In germline, CDR1 is LGHNA, CDR2 YSLEER. The CDR3 is 13 amino acids. Points from the study as a whole: In general, CD8+ T cells held more expanded clones than CD4+ did, on average.

Generated by immunoSEQ multiplex PCR, the TCRdb table keeps only in-frame clones and is missing some. The table shows 80,000 to 100,000 clones, with around 92% occurring only once. Details on this clone: Its antigen remains unidentified.

The receptor comes from an adult with an advanced solid tumor such as melanoma, head and neck, liver or kidney cancer. J is TRBJ2-1 and V is TRBV4-3; D call uncertain. Sequenced here: CD4+ or CD8+ T cells sorted from blood, sampled in a trial of the OX40 agonist ivuxolimab. In nucleotides, the CDR3 is TGCGCCAGCAGCCTCATTCGGCGTCATGAGCAGTTCTTC. Amino acid sequence: CASSLIRRHEQFF.